This T cell receptor (beta chain) was sequenced for a study of blood T cell repertoires in COVID-19. The CDR3 extends over 14 amino acids. V was clipped by 9 bases and J by 0 bases, with 13 bases between them. Per the germline V gene, CDR1 is SNHLY and CDR2 is FYNNEI. Libraries were prepared by immunoSEQ multiplex PCR; TCRdb keeps only in-frame clonotypes and omits some of them. The sample records over 140,000 clones, roughly 73% being singletons. V gene TRBV2 combines with J gene TRBJ2-3; D is uncertain. The receptor was isolated from a woman aged 45-59 years with active or convalescent COVID-19. The sample taken for sequencing was peripheral blood. The CDR3 is CASVPGQSTDTQYF. CDR3 bases: TGTGCCAGTGTTCCGGGTCAAAGCACAGATACGCAGTATTTT.